A single sample gave rise to the 32 T cell receptor beta chains below, sequenced in a study of CD8 T cells in Susac syndrome. It was with random hexamers that 0.5 to 1 ug RNA was reverse transcribed. TCRdb re-analysed the immunoSEQ multiplex PCR reads in MiXCR, keeping a single row per CDR3 protein. The sample consists of 210,000 or so distinct CDR3 sequences, 94% of them appearing once. Sequenced: CD4+ T cells from PBMCs. The origin of the receptors is a human donor with Susac syndrome.

The chain recombines TRBV4-3 with TRBJ1-2; 7 bases match TRBD1. Trimming took 4 bases from V and 9 from J; bases not matched to a gene: 8. CDR3 length equals 13 residues. CDR1 LGHNA and CDR2 YSLEER come from the germline V gene. The CDR3 coding sequence is TGCGCCAGCAGCCTAGACAGGGAACCCCGCTACACCTTC. Translation: CASSLDREPRYTF.

This sequence joins TRBV20-1 and TRBJ2-7, with a tentative D call TRBD2 (7 bases). The CDR3 length is 14 residues. Trimming pared 6 bases from V and 0 bases from J, leaving 15 bases between. The germline gives CDR1 DFQATT, CDR2 SNEGSKA (reference sequence). The CDR3 DNA is TGCAGTGCGAGTCGGGGGGCCGGCTCCTACGAGCAGTACTTC. As protein: CSASRGAGSYEQYF.

The chain combines TRBV3-1 with TRBJ2-4; TRBD1 matches 8 bases. Germline CDR1 LGHDT, CDR2 YNNKEL (reference sequence). Trimming at V came to 4 bases and at J to 7 bases, leaving 6 bases not matched to a gene. There are 14 residues in the CDR3. In DNA form, the CDR3 reads TGTGCCAGCAGCCCCCAGGGGGCGCGGAACATTCAGTACTTC. This codes for CASSPQGARNIQYF. Together with reference TRBV3-1 and TRBJ2-4, the CDR3 gives the full variable domain: DTAVSQTPKYLVTQMGNDKSIKCEQNLGHDTMYWYKQDSKKFLKIMFSYNNKELIINETVPNRFSPKSPDKAHLNLHINSLELGDSAVYFCASSPQGARNIQYFGAGTRLSVL.

The chain carries TRBV4-3 and TRBJ2-3, with D unclear. The V and J ends lost 0 bases and 1 base respectively, with 14 bases between them. CDR3 size: 17 residues. Germline assignment: CDR1 LGHNA and CDR2 YSLEER. DNA of the CDR3: TGCGCCAGCAGCCAAGACAATGTCATCGGCGGCACAGATACGCAGTATTTT. Its translation is CASSQDNVIGGTDTQYF.

A single count supports this clonotype. The rearrangement uses TRBV25-1 and TRBJ1-2, with D possibly matching TRBD1 (6 bases). Germline V gene lookup returns CDR1 MGHDK and CDR2 SYGVNS. The CDR3 is 13 residues long. Deletions cut 5 bases from V and 4 bases from J, with 11 bases between. Here the CDR3 DNA reads TGTGCCAGCAGTATTGACAGGTTCTATGGCTACACCTTC. Its translation is CASSIDRFYGYTF.

The chain combines TRBV9 with TRBJ2-5, with D perhaps matching TRBD1 or TRBD2 (6 bases each). Germline CDR1 and CDR2: SGDLS and YYNGEE. This CDR3 comprises 15 residues. Trimming pared 0 bases from V and 1 base from J, leaving 10 bases between. The CDR3, as DNA: TGTGCCAGCAGCGTAGGGGGGGCAGTCCAAGAGACCCAGTACTTC. This sequence encodes CASSVGGAVQETQYF.

The count of this clonotype is one. The chain joins TRBV6-2 or TRBV6-3 to TRBJ2-7, with D unclear. V was clipped by 5 bases and J by 3 bases, with 8 bases between them. This CDR3 contains 12 residues. The germline V gene has CDR1 MNHEY and CDR2 SVGEGT. The CDR3 coding sequence is TGTGCCAGCAGTCCCCACTTCTACGAGCAGTACTTC. Amino acids: CASSPHFYEQYF.

The chain combines TRBV3-1 with TRBJ2-7, with a possible D match to TRBD2 (6 bases). Trimming cost V 4 bases and J 1 base, with 17 bases left between them. Germline loops: CDR1 LGHDT, CDR2 YNNKEL (reference sequence). This CDR3 has 16 residues. The CDR3 DNA reads TGTGCCAGCAGCCCTTTTGGACTACACCTTTCCTACGAGCAGTACTTC. Translating gives CASSPFGLHLSYEQYF.

This clonotype has a single count. The gene calls are TRBV20-1 and TRBJ2-5, with 14 nucleotides matching TRBD2. The CDR3 has 15 amino acids. Germline V gene sequence: CDR1 DFQATT, CDR2 SNEGSKA (reference sequence). Germline trimming cut 6 bases from V and 2 bases from J; bases unmatched to any gene: 5. The CDR3 DNA is TGCAGTGCCAGTAGACTAGCGGGGGGGCAAGAGACCCAGTACTTC. Encoded protein: CSASRLAGGQETQYF.

This clonotype showed up just once. This chain connects TRBV12-5 to TRBJ2-7; D gene unclear. Germline values: CDR1 LGHNT, CDR2 FRNRAP. The V end was cut by 1 base, the J end by 5 bases, with 9 bases between. The CDR3 sequence is 13 residues long. CDR3 nucleotide sequence: TGTGCTAGTGGTTTGGATTCAGGACACGAGCAGTACTTC. This translates into CASGLDSGHEQYF.

The rearrangement joins TRBV6-6 to TRBJ1-5, with D uncertain. This CDR3 has 11 residues. Trimming removed 5 bases at V and 5 bases at J, with 4 bases between. Germline V gene data show CDR1 as MNHNY and CDR2 as SVGAGI (reference sequence). The CDR3 is CASSRDQPQHF. Written as DNA, the CDR3 is TGTGCCAGCAGTCGCGATCAGCCCCAGCATTTT.

The V gene is TRBV5-1, the J gene TRBJ2-7; D unclear. Deletions cut 0 bases from V and 6 bases from J, with 22 bases between. This CDR3 has 17 residues. In germline, CDR1 is SGHRS, CDR2 YFSETQ. This CDR3 reads CASSLAAAFGPGGEQYF. In DNA, the CDR3 is TGCGCCAGCAGCTTGGCCGCCGCCTTTGGACCGGGTGGCGAGCAGTACTTC.

The V gene is TRBV3-1, the J gene TRBJ2-5; no clear D. The V end was cut by 1 base, the J end by 6 bases, with 9 bases between. This CDR3 region has 13 residues. Germline CDR1 LGHDT, CDR2 YNNKEL (reference sequence). CDR3 in amino acids: CASSQGTAKTQYF. Written as DNA, the CDR3 is TGTGCCAGCAGCCAAGGGACCGCAAAGACCCAGTACTTC.

The rearrangement links TRBV15 to TRBJ1-4; D perhaps matches TRBD1 (6 bases). V was shortened by 1 base and J by 10 bases, with 10 bases between the two germline ends. Per the germline V gene, CDR1 is LNHNV and CDR2 is YYDKDF (reference sequence). This CDR3 region has 13 residues. CDR3 amino acids: CATSRAKGGKLFF. CDR3 DNA sequence: TGTGCCACCAGCAGAGCCAAGGGGGGAAAACTGTTTTTT.

The chain carries TRBV9 and TRBJ2-2; the match to TRBD2 covers 10 bases. CDR1 SGDLS and CDR2 YYNGEE come from the germline V gene. This CDR3 has 19 amino acids. The J segment lost 7 bases and the V segment lost 1 base, leaving 16 bases of the junction unmatched. The CDR3 loop reads CASSVKASGGSPGGGELFF. CDR3 bases: TGTGCCAGCAGCGTAAAGGCTAGCGGGGGCTCCCCGGGAGGCGGGGAGCTGTTTTTT.

The J gene is TRBJ2-3, the V gene TRBV14, with 7 bases that match TRBD1. The CDR3 runs to 16 residues. Germline loops: CDR1 SGHDN, CDR2 FVKESK. V shed 5 bases, J shed 2 bases, and the junction held 10 bases outside the gene matches. The CDR3 DNA reads as TGTGCCAGCAGCTCTACGGACAGGATGCTCACAGATACGCAGTATTTT. Protein product: CASSSTDRMLTDTQYF.

The rearrangement links TRBV6-5 to TRBJ2-5, with TRBD2 as a possible D gene (6 bases). Per germline, CDR1 MNHEY and CDR2 SVGAGI. V was shortened by 5 bases and J by 1 base, with 14 bases between the two germline ends. The CDR3 is 15 amino acids. The CDR3 protein is CASSTGTVGQETQYF. CDR3 nucleotide sequence: TGTGCCAGCAGTACCGGGACTGTCGGCCAAGAGACCCAGTACTTC.

The rearrangement joins TRBV20-1 to TRBJ2-4, with a possible D match to TRBD1 (6 bases). In germline, CDR1 is DFQATT, CDR2 SNEGSKA (reference sequence). Trimming pared 3 bases from V and 5 bases from J, leaving 17 bases between. The CDR3 runs 15 residues. The CDR3 is CSARALEKGENIQYF. Written as DNA, the CDR3 is TGCAGTGCTAGGGCCCTCGAGAAGGGGGAAAACATTCAGTACTTC.

V usage is TRBV19 and J usage is TRBJ2-3, with 12 positions matching TRBD1. Germline trimming cut 9 bases from V and 4 bases from J; bases unmatched to any gene: 2. The CDR3 sequence is 13 residues long. Germline V gene sequence: CDR1 LNHDA, CDR2 SQIVND (reference sequence). CDR3 bases: TGTGCCAGCGGGGACAGGGGGCCAGATACGCAGTATTTT. Translation: CASGDRGPDTQYF.

CDR3 loop: CASAPGGDGNTIYF. The CDR3 nucleotides are TGTGCTAGTGCCCCTGGGGGGGACGGAAACACCATATATTTT. The rearrangement links TRBV12-5 to TRBJ1-3, with a possible D match to TRBD1 (5 bases). The CDR3 loop spans 14 amino acids. CDR1 is LGHNT, CDR2 FRNRAP, per germline. Trimming shortened V by 7 bases and J by 4 bases, and 14 bases separated the two germline ends.

This clonotype was counted once. The genes are TRBV11-3 and TRBJ2-3; D ambiguous. Deletions cut 2 bases from V and 1 base from J, with 10 bases between. The CDR3 spans 15 residues. Germline V gene data show CDR1 as SGHNT and CDR2 as YENEEA. CDR3 DNA: TGTGCCAGCAGCTTATGGGCCTTGGGCACAGATACGCAGTATTTT. It translates to CASSLWALGTDTQYF.

The rearrangement uses TRBV10-3 and TRBJ1-2, with 9 bases aligning to TRBD1. The trim removed 6 bases at V and 8 bases at J, leaving 7 bases unmatched. The CDR3 is made up of 13 amino acids. From germline, CDR1 is ENHRY and CDR2 SYGVKD. The CDR3 reads CAISDRGLRGYTF. CDR3 coding DNA: TGTGCCATCAGCGACAGGGGGTTGAGGGGCTACACCTTC.

This rearrangement joins TRBV6-5 to TRBJ1-6; 8 bases map to TRBD1. CDR3 length: 15 residues. V shed 5 bases, J shed 4 bases, and the junction held 4 bases outside the gene matches. Germline V gives CDR1 MNHEY, CDR2 SVGAGI. The CDR3 loop reads CASSRQGPYNSPLHF. The CDR3 region has the DNA TGTGCCAGCAGTCGACAGGGGCCGTATAATTCACCCCTCCACTTT.

This chain links TRBV20-1 with TRBJ1-1, with TRBD1 as a possible D gene (5 bases). The CDR3 spans 11 residues. In germline, CDR1 is DFQATT, CDR2 SNEGSKA (reference sequence). CDR3 nucleotide sequence: TGCAGCGCCCCAGGGCTCACTGAAGCTTTCTTT. Encoded protein: CSAPGLTEAFF.

The J gene is TRBJ1-2, the V gene TRBV12-3 or TRBV12-4; D is perhaps TRBD1 (5 bases). The CDR3 spans 14 residues. V lost 5 bases to trimming and J lost 4 bases, with 14 bases between them. The CDR3: CASSPRRGGYGYTF. The CDR3 DNA reads as TGTGCCAGCAGTCCCCGGAGGGGAGGCTATGGCTACACCTTC.

The chain combines TRBV14 with TRBJ1-4; the D is unclear. Germline loops: CDR1 SGHDN, CDR2 FVKESK. The ends were cut back, 5 bases at V and 0 bases at J, with 10 bases in the middle. The CDR3 is made up of 15 amino acids. The CDR3 sequence: CASSATVATNEKLFF. For the CDR3, the DNA is TGTGCCAGCAGCGCCACAGTCGCAACTAATGAAAAACTGTTTTTT. Looking up the rest from reference TRBV14 and TRBJ1-4 gives the full variable domain: EAGVTQFPSHSVIEKGQTVTLRCDPISGHDNLYWYRRVMGKEIKFLLHFVKESKQDESGMPNNRFLAERTGGTYSTLKVQPAELEDSGVYFCASSATVATNEKLFFGSGTQLSVL.

This chain uses TRBV6-1 with TRBJ1-1; the D gene is possibly TRBD1 (6 bases). Germline V gives CDR1 MNHNS, CDR2 SASEGT. With 5 bases removed from V and 10 bases from J, the gap between germline ends came to 17 bases. This CDR3 comprises 13 residues. CDR3 amino acids: CASSSMGGRRAFF. The DNA for the CDR3 is TGTGCCAGCAGTTCCATGGGGGGGCGGAGAGCTTTCTTT.

The rearrangement joins TRBV4-3 to TRBJ1-4; TRBD1 is a possible D gene (6 bases). Trimming shortened V by 3 bases and J by 4 bases, and 30 bases separated the two germline ends. This CDR3 has 21 amino acids. Germline CDR1 and CDR2: LGHNA and YSLEER. CDR3 bases: TGCGCCAGCAGCCATAGTCCCCCCGGGGCGGGGGGCCTAGTCATTAATGAAAAACTGTTTTTT. This codes for CASSHSPPGAGGLVINEKLFF.

The chain carries TRBV12-3 or TRBV12-4 and TRBJ1-1; 7 positions match TRBD1. This CDR3 contains 15 residues. V lost 4 bases, J lost 1 base, and 6 bases stayed unmatched. CDR3 sequence reads: CASSSAWTGNTEAFF. The CDR3 region has the DNA TGTGCCAGCAGTTCAGCCTGGACAGGGAACACTGAAGCTTTCTTT.

This sequence joins TRBV9 and TRBJ1-1, with D uncertain. Germline CDR1 reads SGDLS; CDR2 reads YYNGEE. The CDR3 contains 13 residues. V lost 3 bases and J lost 0, with 6 bases in between. The CDR3 protein is CASSAEMNTEAFF. The DNA for the CDR3 is TGTGCCAGCAGCGCCGAAATGAACACTGAAGCTTTCTTT.

The chain has TRBV29-1 and TRBJ1-2; 8 nucleotides agree with TRBD1. The length of the CDR3 is 14 residues. J gave up 4 bases and V 6 bases, and 10 bases lay outside the gene matches. CDR1 is SQVTM and CDR2 is ANQGSEA in the germline V gene. The CDR3 sequence: CSVGRQGRSYGYTF. In DNA, the CDR3 is TGCAGCGTGGGTAGACAGGGGAGATCCTATGGCTACACCTTC. Looking up the rest from reference TRBV29-1 and TRBJ1-2 gives the full variable domain: SAVISQKPSRDICQRGTSLTIQCQVDSQVTMMFWYRQQPGQSLTLIATANQGSEATYESGFVIDKFPISRPNLTFSTLTVSNMSPEDSSIYLCSVGRQGRSYGYTFGSGTRLTVV.

This rearrangement joins TRBV29-1 to TRBJ1-1; no definite D call. Trimming pared 0 bases from V and 7 bases from J, leaving 15 bases between. This CDR3 has 14 residues. The germline V gene has CDR1 SQVTM and CDR2 ANQGSEA. The CDR3 DNA reads TGCAGCGTTGAAGATCTCTACAAAGAACATGAAGCTTTCTTT. Its protein is CSVEDLYKEHEAFF.